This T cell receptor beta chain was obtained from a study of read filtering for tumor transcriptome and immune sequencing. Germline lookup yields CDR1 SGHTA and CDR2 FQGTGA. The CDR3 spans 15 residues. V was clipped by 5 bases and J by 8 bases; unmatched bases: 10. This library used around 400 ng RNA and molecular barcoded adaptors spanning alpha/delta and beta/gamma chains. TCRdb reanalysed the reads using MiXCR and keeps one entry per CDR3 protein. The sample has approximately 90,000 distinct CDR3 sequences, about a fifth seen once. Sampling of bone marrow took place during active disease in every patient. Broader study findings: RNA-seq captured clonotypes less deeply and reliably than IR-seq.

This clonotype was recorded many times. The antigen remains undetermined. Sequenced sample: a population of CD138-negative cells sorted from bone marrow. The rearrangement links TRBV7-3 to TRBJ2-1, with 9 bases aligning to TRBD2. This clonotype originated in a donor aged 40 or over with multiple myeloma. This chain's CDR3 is CASSPGTSKRDEQFF. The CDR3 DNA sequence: TGTGCCAGCAGCCCCGGGACTAGCAAGAGGGATGAGCAGTTCTTC.